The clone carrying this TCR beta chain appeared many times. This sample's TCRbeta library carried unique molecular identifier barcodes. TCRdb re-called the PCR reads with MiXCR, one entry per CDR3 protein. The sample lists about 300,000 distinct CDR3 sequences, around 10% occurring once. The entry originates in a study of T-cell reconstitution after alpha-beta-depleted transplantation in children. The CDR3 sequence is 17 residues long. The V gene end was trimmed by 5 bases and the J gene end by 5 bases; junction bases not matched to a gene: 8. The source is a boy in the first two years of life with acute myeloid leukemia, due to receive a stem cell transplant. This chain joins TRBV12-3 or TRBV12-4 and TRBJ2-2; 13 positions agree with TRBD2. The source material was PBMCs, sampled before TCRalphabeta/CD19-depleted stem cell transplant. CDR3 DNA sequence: TGTGCCAGCAGTGCCACTAGCGGGGGGGCCGAAACCGGGGAGCTGTTTTTT. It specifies CASSATSGGAETGELFF.